This TCR beta chain derives from a study of cytomegalovirus exposure and HLA in healthy donors. 13 Jbeta primers and 60 Vbeta primers were used for the PCR. The method was immunoSEQ multiplex PCR; TCRdb's version includes in-frame clones alone and lacks a portion of them. The data show tens of thousands of clones, with more than 65% seen just once and 2.5% to 3% held by the top ten. Study results and limitations: Most observed TCR sequences were rare, whereas some public TCRs were detected in many donors. What a later analysis showed was that several of the most significant clusters appeared linked to common viral pathogens. The study put 150 to 200 TCR beta chains on its list as cytomegalovirus-associated. Specific recognition of CMV antigens was confirmed in vitro for a few chains (all CMV-associated).

About this clone itself: What it binds is unknown.

V lost 6 bases and J 7 bases, leaving 21 bases between the germline ends. Germline V gene sequence: CDR1 SGHVS, CDR2 FNYEAQ. This CDR3 has 15 residues. The receptor's source is a young man in good health and CMV-seronegative. Sequenced input: PBMCs. The chain carries TRBV7-6 and TRBJ1-2; unclear D gene. The CDR3 bases are TGTGCCAGCAGTCCAGACTTACCAACCGGTTTTGGCTACACCTTC. Its protein is CASSPDLPTGFGYTF.